The 29 T cell receptor beta chains below were found in one sample sequenced in a study of blood T cells in healthy people across ages. A second PCR, run for roughly 7 to 11 cycles, used a sample-barcoded 5' primer plus a J-beta primer mix. TCRdb itself ran the 5' RACE reads through MiXCR, one entry per CDR3 protein. The repertoire holds roughly 700,000 distinct CDR3 sequences, with about a third as singletons. The sequenced sample was blood. The receptors shown here come from a woman of 80 years or more in good health.

The V call is TRBV9, the J call TRBJ2-5; D perhaps matches TRBD2 (6 bases). The CDR3 runs 16 residues. Germline V gene data show CDR1 as SGDLS and CDR2 as YYNGEE. V lost 6 bases and J 5 bases, leaving 23 bases between the germline ends. The DNA for the CDR3 is TGTGCCAGCAACACCGGGGAGCGGACTACAGGCGAGACCCAGTACTTC. Its protein is CASNTGERTTGETQYF.

This chain links TRBV20-1 with TRBJ1-1, with TRBD1 matching over 7 bases. Germline V gene lookup returns CDR1 DFQATT and CDR2 SNEGSKA (reference sequence). CDR3 size: 14 residues. This chain's CDR3 is CSAGTAILGAEAFF. The CDR3 DNA reads TGCAGCGCCGGGACAGCAATCCTGGGCGCTGAAGCTTTCTTT.

This clonotype occurred many times. The J gene is TRBJ1-6, the V gene TRBV7-9; 7 bases line up with TRBD1. Germline V gives CDR1 SEHNR, CDR2 FQNEAQ (reference sequence). J lost 7 bases, V lost 4 bases, and 7 bases had no gene match. This CDR3 is built from 15 residues. In DNA form, the CDR3 reads TGTGCCAGCAGCTCGTCAGGGGGAGAGAATTCACCCCTCCACTTT. Amino acid sequence: CASSSSGGENSPLHF.

The V and J genes are TRBV7-8 and TRBJ2-7, with D perhaps matching TRBD2 (5 bases). Germline V gene lookup returns CDR1 SGHVS and CDR2 FQNEAQ. The V gene lost 4 bases and the J gene lost 0 bases, with 22 bases spanning the gap. The CDR3 totals 18 residues. This CDR3 reads CASSYSSLDLSGSYEQYF. CDR3 coding DNA: TGTGCCAGCAGCTACTCCTCCCTCGATTTGAGCGGCTCCTACGAGCAGTACTTC.

In this sample, this clonotype turned up a few times. The chain uses TRBV20-1 and TRBJ2-2; 9 nucleotides align to TRBD1. Germline lookup yields CDR1 DFQATT and CDR2 SNEGSKA (reference sequence). Trimming took 3 bases from V and 3 from J; bases not matched to a gene: 5. The CDR3 is 15 amino acids. Here the CDR3 reads CSASTWDRDTGELFF. CDR3 DNA: TGCAGTGCTAGCACGTGGGACAGGGACACCGGGGAGCTGTTTTTT.

This clonotype showed up many times. CDR3 DNA: TGTGCCAGCAGTCTCGGCGGGACTCCTGTCTACGAGCAGTACTTC. Encoded protein: CASSLGGTPVYEQYF. The rearrangement joins TRBV28 to TRBJ2-7; a possible D gene is TRBD2 (6 bases). The CDR3 runs to 15 residues. Trimming removed 5 bases from V and 3 bases from J, with 17 bases in between. Per the germline V gene, CDR1 is MDHEN and CDR2 is SYDVKM.

This clonotype was seen many times. V usage is TRBV9 and J usage is TRBJ2-3; 7 positions agree with TRBD2. Germline CDR1 is SGDLS and CDR2 is YYNGEE. The CDR3 loop spans 14 amino acids. V was clipped by 10 bases and J by 2 bases; unmatched bases: 10. This CDR3 is CASARGVYTDTQYF. The DNA of the CDR3 is TGTGCCTCAGCACGGGGGGTATACACAGATACGCAGTATTTT.

Of note for this clonotype: With a much larger clone just one base away, this may be a read error. This chain uses TRBV7-9 with TRBJ2-4; 7 positions match TRBD2. The end of the DNA aligns better with TRBJ2-7, so the J call may be wrong. The CDR3 runs to 15 residues. Looked up from germline, CDR1 is SEHNR and CDR2 is FQNEAQ (reference sequence). DNA of the CDR3: TGTGCCAGCAGCTTAGTAGCTGGCGGGGGCTACGAGCAGTACTTC. Amino acid sequence: CASSLVAGGGYEQYF.

The chain combines TRBV7-2 with TRBJ2-3, with TRBD2 matching 10 bases. Looked up from germline, CDR1 is SGHTA and CDR2 is FQGNSA. The CDR3 spans 18 residues. Trimming cost V 1 base and J 0 bases; bases outside gene matches: 7. CDR3 residues: CASSLGLAGDLSTDTQYF. The DNA for the CDR3 is TGTGCCAGCAGCTTAGGGCTAGCGGGGGACCTTAGCACAGATACGCAGTATTTT.

The sample holds many counts of this clonotype. The rearrangement joins TRBV7-2 to TRBJ2-7; 10 positions match TRBD2. The CDR3 consists of 14 residues. V shed 5 bases and J 0 bases; nucleotides not matched to a gene: 1. Germline V gene lookup returns CDR1 SGHTA and CDR2 FQGNSA. The CDR3 bases are TGTGCCAGCAGCCCTAGCGGGAGCTCCTACGAGCAGTACTTC. Protein: CASSPSGSSYEQYF.

J is TRBJ1-1 and V is TRBV15; D unclear. This CDR3 is built from 14 residues. Germline-derived CDR1 and CDR2 are LNHNV and YYDKDF (reference sequence). Trimming removed 3 bases from V and 3 bases from J, with 11 bases in between. Written as DNA, the CDR3 is TGTGCCACCAGCAGTCACCGCATGGACACTGAAGCTTTCTTT. This gives the protein CATSSHRMDTEAFF.

This clonotype was picked up many times. The V call is TRBV27, the J call TRBJ2-1, with 7 nucleotides matching TRBD1. Germline V gene lookup returns CDR1 MNHEY and CDR2 SMNVEV (reference sequence). This CDR3 is 15 amino acids long. Losses at the gene ends were 3 bases for V and 5 bases for J; bases not matched to a gene: 7. CDR3 protein: CASSLRGRENNEQFF. CDR3 coding DNA: TGTGCCAGCAGTTTGAGGGGGCGCGAAAACAATGAGCAGTTCTTC.

The chain uses TRBV5-1 and TRBJ1-4, with D hard to call. The V end lost 0 bases, the J end lost 8 bases, and 8 bases lay between the germline ends. This CDR3 is built from 13 residues. CDR1 SGHRS and CDR2 YFSETQ come from the germline V gene. CDR3 nucleotide sequence: TGCGCCAGCAGCTTGGAATTGGCGGAAAAACTGTTTTTT. The encoded protein is CASSLELAEKLFF.

This sequence joins TRBV18 and TRBJ2-1; no definite D call. The CDR3 consists of 16 residues. Germline V gene lookup returns CDR1 KGHSH and CDR2 LQKENI. The V end was cut by 3 bases, the J end by 0 bases, with 12 bases between. CDR3 sequence: CASSPGRQNSYNEQFF. The CDR3, as DNA: TGTGCCAGCTCACCGGGTCGGCAGAACTCCTACAATGAGCAGTTCTTC.

This clonotype was seen only a few times. A read error may explain this, as a much larger clone is one base away. The CDR3 carries no conserved terminal phenylalanine or tryptophan, so it likely arises from a read error. The chain carries TRBV9 and TRBJ2-4; the match to TRBD1 covers 8 bases. The CDR3 contains 16 residues. Looked up from germline, CDR1 is SGDLS and CDR2 is YYNGEE. V was pared by 0 bases and J by 1 base, with 3 bases of the junction left unmatched. DNA of the CDR3: TGTGCCAGCAGCGTAGCAGGGGGCACGGCCAAAAACATTCAGTACTTA. Protein sequence: CASSVAGGTAKNIQYL.

This clonotype was counted at least ten times. The genes are TRBV24-1 and TRBJ2-5, with TRBD1 identical over 9 bases. The junction had 7 bases not matched to a gene; V was cut back by 4 bases and J by 5 bases. The germline CDR1 and CDR2 sequences are KGHDR and SFDVKD. This CDR3 region has 15 residues. CDR3 region: CATSDQGQGGETQYF. CDR3 in DNA: TGTGCCACCAGTGACCAGGGACAGGGTGGGGAGACCCAGTACTTC.

This clonotype was picked up many times. This sequence joins TRBV20-1 and TRBJ2-3; no clear D. Trimming left V 1 base short and J 6 bases short, with 5 bases between. The CDR3 has 11 amino acids. CDR1 is DFQATT, CDR2 SNEGSKA, per germline (reference sequence). In nucleotides, the CDR3 is TGCAGTGCTAGAGTCGGGGATACGCAGTATTTT. Amino acids: CSARVGDTQYF.

This clonotype came up many times. The CDR3 here is CASSQGRTSGFNEQFF. DNA of the CDR3: TGCGCCAGCAGCCAAGGGAGGACTAGCGGATTCAATGAGCAGTTCTTC. V gene TRBV4-3 combines with J gene TRBJ2-1; TRBD2 aligns across 10 bases. The CDR3 contains 16 residues. J was trimmed by 6 bases and V by 1 base; bases with no gene match: 6. Germline CDR1 and CDR2: LGHNA and YSLEER.

This clonotype was counted ten times or more. The chain recombines TRBV7-9 with TRBJ2-3, with 7 bases matching TRBD1. The CDR3 runs to 14 residues. CDR1 is SEHNR, CDR2 FQNEAQ, per germline (reference sequence). The J segment lost 4 bases and the V segment lost 5 bases, leaving 6 bases of the junction unmatched. The CDR3 coding sequence is TGTGCCAGCAGCACATTAGGGGGCGCAGATACGCAGTATTTT. It is translated as CASSTLGGADTQYF.

This clonotype was recorded at least ten times. The chain recombines TRBV2 with TRBJ1-3; no reliable D call. The CDR3 totals 13 residues. Germline V lookup: CDR1 SNHLY, CDR2 FYNNEI. Trimming shortened V by 6 bases and J by 9 bases, and 15 bases separated the two germline ends. CDR3 loop: CASSPRTESTIYF. The CDR3 nucleotides are TGTGCCAGCAGCCCCAGGACGGAAAGCACCATATATTTT.

This clonotype was detected many times. The chain has TRBV4-3 and TRBJ1-4; perhaps TRBD1 as D (6 bases). CDR1 and CDR2 from the germline V gene are LGHNA and YSLEER. The ends were cut back, 6 bases at V and 4 bases at J, with 12 bases in the middle. This CDR3 is built from 14 residues. The CDR3 DNA reads TGCGCCAGCAGTCCGACAGGACATAATGAAAAACTGTTTTTT. Translation gives CASSPTGHNEKLFF.

This clonotype was seen more than once but under ten times. This chain joins TRBV11-2 and TRBJ2-1, with 7 bases aligning to TRBD2. The V gene's germline CDR1 is SGHAT and CDR2 FQNNGV. This CDR3 comprises 15 residues. The V and J ends lost 11 bases and 4 bases, in that order; junction bases with no gene match: 14. CDR3 DNA: TGTGCCGACAGCTTACGGGAGGACGTTTACAATGAGCAGTTCTTC. It encodes CADSLREDVYNEQFF.

In this sample, this clonotype turned up many times. This chain links TRBV20-1 with TRBJ1-2; the match to TRBD1 covers 7 bases. The CDR3 spans 14 residues. Germline V lookup: CDR1 DFQATT, CDR2 SNEGSKA (reference sequence). J gave up 4 bases and V 4 bases, and 9 bases lay outside the gene matches. The CDR3 DNA sequence: TGCAGTGCTATGATCCGACAGGGAGCCTATGGCTACACCTTC. Amino acid sequence: CSAMIRQGAYGYTF.

This clonotype has a count of ten or more. This chain connects TRBV27 to TRBJ2-5; 7 bases match TRBD1. The CDR3 runs 15 residues. V dropped 1 base and J dropped 2; count of bases not matched to a gene: 4. The germline gives CDR1 MNHEY, CDR2 SMNVEV (reference sequence). The DNA for the CDR3 is TGTGCCAGCAGTTTATATTGGACAGGTCAAGAGACCCAGTACTTC. Translated, it gives CASSLYWTGQETQYF.

The table lists this clonotype with many counts. The chain's CDR3 is CASSILAGDSYNEQFF. The CDR3 region has the DNA TGCGCCAGCAGCATCTTAGCGGGGGACTCCTACAATGAGCAGTTCTTC. The chain has TRBV5-1 and TRBJ2-1; TRBD2 matches at 9 bases. The CDR3 contains 16 residues. CDR1 is SGHRS and CDR2 is YFSETQ in the germline V gene. With 4 bases clipped from V and 0 bases from J, the junction kept 5 bases outside the gene matches.

The rearrangement links TRBV7-2 to TRBJ2-5; TRBD2 matches 7 bases. Trimming removed 5 bases from V and 5 bases from J; junction bases left unmatched: 5. The CDR3 is 13 residues long. Germline values: CDR1 SGHTA, CDR2 FQGNSA. DNA of the CDR3: TGTGCCAGCAGCCCGACTAGCTGGGAGACCCAGTACTTC. It translates to CASSPTSWETQYF.

A few counts support this clonotype. CDR3 residues: CAWSFGTGDFDGYTF. The CDR3, as DNA: TGTGCCTGGTCCTTTGGGACAGGGGATTTCGATGGCTACACCTTC. This chain uses TRBV30 with TRBJ1-2; 10 positions agree with TRBD1. V shed 5 bases and J 6 bases; nucleotides not matched to a gene: 12. CDR1 and CDR2 from the germline V gene are GTSNPN and SVGIG (reference sequence). The CDR3 length is 15 residues.

This clonotype was counted only a few times. A much larger clonotype is one base distant, so this may be a read error. The chain combines TRBV9 with TRBJ2-5; 10 positions match TRBD2. Losses at the gene ends were 3 bases for V and 5 bases for J; bases not matched to a gene: 10. CDR3 length equals 16 residues. The germline V gene has CDR1 SGDLS and CDR2 YYNGEE. CDR3 sequence: CASSAGWTSGRETQYF. As DNA, the CDR3 is TGTGCCAGCAGCGCAGGGTGGACTAGCGGAAGGGAGACCCAGTACTTC.

As concerns this clonotype: A junction boundary mismatches the germline segment, possibly from a read error. The chain employs TRBV4-2 and TRBJ2-7; D ambiguous. This CDR3 contains 13 residues. Germline lookup yields CDR1 LGHNA and CDR2 YNFKEQ. As DNA, the CDR3 is TGTGCCAGCAGCCAAGATCAAATCTACGAGCGGTACTTC. Protein product: CASSQDQIYERYF.